This passage covers 2 T cell receptor beta chains from one sample sequenced in a study of shared clonotypes between healthy human individuals. Data came from immunoSEQ multiplex PCR; TCRdb stores just in-frame clones and leaves some out. Of 850,000 to 1,200,000 clones listed, about 77% were seen once; the top ten hold approximately 1.5%. Sequenced sample: memory CD4+ T cells sorted from blood. Subset: CD45RA-negative fraction. These receptors came from a young man in good health.

The chain has TRBV27 and TRBJ1-6; D may be TRBD1 (5 bases). Per germline, CDR1 MNHEY and CDR2 SMNVEV (reference sequence). Trimming removed 5 bases at V and 9 bases at J, with 20 bases between. CDR3 size: 16 residues. This CDR3 reads CASSPTWGVLSSPLHF. The CDR3 DNA reads TGTGCCAGCAGTCCAACCTGGGGGGTTTTGAGTTCACCCCTCCACTTT.

Only a few counts were recorded for this clone. V and J are TRBV18 and TRBJ2-7; no clear D. V shed 3 bases and J shed 5 bases, with 8 bases lying between them. The CDR3 sequence is 12 residues long. The V gene's germline CDR1 is KGHSH and CDR2 LQKENI. The CDR3 sequence is CASSPLEDEQYF. CDR3 sequence (DNA): TGTGCCAGCTCACCCCTCGAGGACGAGCAGTACTTC. Full variable domain (rest looked up from reference TRBV18 and TRBJ2-7): NAGVMQNPRHLVRRRGQEARLRCSPMKGHSHVYWYRQLPEEGLKFMVYLQKENIIDESGMPKERFSAEFPKEGPSILRIQQVVRGDSAAYFCASSPLEDEQYFGPGTRLTVT.